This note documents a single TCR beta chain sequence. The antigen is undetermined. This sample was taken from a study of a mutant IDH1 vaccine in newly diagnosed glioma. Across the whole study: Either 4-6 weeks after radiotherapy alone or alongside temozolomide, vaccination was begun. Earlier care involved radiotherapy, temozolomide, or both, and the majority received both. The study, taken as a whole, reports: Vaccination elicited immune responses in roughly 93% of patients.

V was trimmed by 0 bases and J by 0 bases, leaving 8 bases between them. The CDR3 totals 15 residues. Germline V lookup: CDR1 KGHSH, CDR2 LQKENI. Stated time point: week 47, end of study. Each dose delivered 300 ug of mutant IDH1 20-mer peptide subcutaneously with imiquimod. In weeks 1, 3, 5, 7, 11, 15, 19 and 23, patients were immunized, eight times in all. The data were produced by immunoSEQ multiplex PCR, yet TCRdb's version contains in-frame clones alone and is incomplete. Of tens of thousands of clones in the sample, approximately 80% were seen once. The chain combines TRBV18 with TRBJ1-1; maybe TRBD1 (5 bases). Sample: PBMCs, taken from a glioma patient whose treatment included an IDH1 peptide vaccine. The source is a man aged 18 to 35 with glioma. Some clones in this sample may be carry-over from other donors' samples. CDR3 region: CASSPPGQLNTEAFF. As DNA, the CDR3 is TGTGCCAGCTCACCACCGGGGCAGTTGAACACTGAAGCTTTCTTT. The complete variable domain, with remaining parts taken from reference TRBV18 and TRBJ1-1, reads NAGVMQNPRHLVRRRGQEARLRCSPMKGHSHVYWYRQLPEEGLKFMVYLQKENIIDESGMPKERFSAEFPKEGPSILRIQQVVRGDSAAYFCASSPPGQLNTEAFFGQGTRLTVV.